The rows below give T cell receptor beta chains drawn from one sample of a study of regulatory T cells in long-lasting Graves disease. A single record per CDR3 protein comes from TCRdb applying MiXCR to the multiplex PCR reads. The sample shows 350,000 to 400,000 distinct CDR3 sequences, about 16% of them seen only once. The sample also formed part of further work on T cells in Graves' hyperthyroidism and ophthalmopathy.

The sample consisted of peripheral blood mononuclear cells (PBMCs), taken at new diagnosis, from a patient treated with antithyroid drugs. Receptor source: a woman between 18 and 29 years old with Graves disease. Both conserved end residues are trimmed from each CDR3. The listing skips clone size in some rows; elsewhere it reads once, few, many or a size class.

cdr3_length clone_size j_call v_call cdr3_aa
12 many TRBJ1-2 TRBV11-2 ASSLNGKNYGYT
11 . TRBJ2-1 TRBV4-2 ASSQDLTSRQF
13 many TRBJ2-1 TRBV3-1 ASRLGQLSYNEQF
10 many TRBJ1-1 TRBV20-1 SPPPGNTEAF
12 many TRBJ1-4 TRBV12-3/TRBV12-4 ASSLRSVGEKLF
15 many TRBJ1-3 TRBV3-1 ASSQGQGPGSGNTIY
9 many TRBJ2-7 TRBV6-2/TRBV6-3 ATEGRYEQY
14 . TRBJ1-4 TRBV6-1 ASSELFGGGGEKLF
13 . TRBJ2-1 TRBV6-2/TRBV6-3 ASSYLPSSYNEQF
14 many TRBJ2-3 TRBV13 ASSSERTSGTDTQY
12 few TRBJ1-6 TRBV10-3 AISEPSDNSPLH
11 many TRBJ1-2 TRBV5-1 ASSFGTAESYT
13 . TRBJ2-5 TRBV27 ASSSKLSRGETQY
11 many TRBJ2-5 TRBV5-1 ASSQRGPETQY
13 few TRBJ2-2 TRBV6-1 AIGGLAGGPGELF
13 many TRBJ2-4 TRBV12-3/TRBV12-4 ASSRGTSGGNIQY
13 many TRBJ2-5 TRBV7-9 ASSLRASWEETQY
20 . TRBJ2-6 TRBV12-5 ASAPPDTPQPSNGSGANVLT
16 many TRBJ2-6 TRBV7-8 ASSFPGTVTSGANVLT
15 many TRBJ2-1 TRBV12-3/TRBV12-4 ASSPSRLGGSYNEQF
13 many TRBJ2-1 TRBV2 ASSEHLGHYNEQF
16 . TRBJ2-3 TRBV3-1 ASSLGLAGGFPTDTQY
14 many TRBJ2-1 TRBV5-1 ASSLEAGVNWNEQF
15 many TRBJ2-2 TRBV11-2 ASSLDPASGRTGELF
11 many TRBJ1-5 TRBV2 ASRGTGLRPQH
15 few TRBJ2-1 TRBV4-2 ASSQKPRRGSYNEQF
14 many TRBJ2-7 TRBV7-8 ASSLVWADLNLEQY
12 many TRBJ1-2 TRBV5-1 ASSLGQLIYGYT
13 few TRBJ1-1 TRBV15 ATSLIRQGGAEAF
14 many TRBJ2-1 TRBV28 ASSLARSSSYNEQF
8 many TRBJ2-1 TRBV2 ASSQLAKF
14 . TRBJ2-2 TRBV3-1 ASSHQGLGVAGELF
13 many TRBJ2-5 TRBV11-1 ASSLKGSLQETQY
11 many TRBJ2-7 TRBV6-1 ASSEAMVTEQY
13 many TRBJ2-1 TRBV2 ASKRSTGDENEQF
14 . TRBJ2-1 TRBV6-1 ASRSYLAGGVGEQF